Described below is a single TCR beta chain sequence and its context. Antigen unknown. When replicate PCRs were run on sorted subsets, they used about 220 ng DNA, roughly 30,000 T cell genomes. TCRdb keeps only in-frame clones here, not all; method: immunoSEQ multiplex PCR. The data contain some 1,400,000 clones, roughly 96% of them singletons. This sample is part of a study of shared clonotypes between healthy human individuals. General observations from the study: With a few donors compared, about 5% of naive CD4 clonotypes were shared. Enrolling few donors narrowed the genetic and exposure-history diversity that was represented.

The sequence was collected from a man aged 25 to 40 in good health. Sequencing input: naive CD4+ T cells sorted from blood. The subset is: CD45RA+ positively selected.

CDR3 DNA: TGCGCCAGCAGCTACCACGAGGGACTAGCGATTAGCACAGATACGCAGTATTTT. Translated: CASSYHEGLAISTDTQYF. This chain connects TRBV5-1 to TRBJ2-3; 10 nucleotides align to TRBD2. V was clipped by 3 bases and J by 0 bases; unmatched bases: 10. Germline V gene data show CDR1 as SGHRS and CDR2 as YFSETQ. The length of the CDR3 is 18 residues.